This T cell receptor beta chain derives from a study of T cell responses to AZD1222 COVID-19 vaccine. The germline gives CDR1 MNHEY, CDR2 SVGAGI. V shed 7 bases and J shed 4 bases, with 13 bases lying between them. This CDR3 is 13 amino acids long. The data were produced by immunoSEQ multiplex PCR, yet TCRdb's version contains in-frame clones alone and is incomplete. The sample yields around 100,000 clones, around 83% seen once. General study points: Spike-specific TCR repertoires showed rising breadth and depth after two AZD1222 doses.

Points on this clone: Its antigen is unknown.

This TCR was sampled from an adult in good health. The chain links TRBV6-5 to TRBJ1-1; possible D gene TRBD1, 5 bases. Material: peripheral blood, obtained on day 0 of AZD1222 vaccination. The CDR3 spells CASTEPGRTEAFF. CDR3 nucleotides: TGTGCCAGCACCGAACCGGGGCGCACTGAAGCTTTCTTT.